This record covers a single T cell receptor (beta chain). The data were obtained in a study of PD-L1 blockade in urothelial cancer. This sample's time point: peripheral blood 6 weeks after treatment start. Sequencing used immunoSEQ multiplex PCR; TCRdb keeps in-frame clones, though not all of them. The table has some 75,000 clones, less than 95% seen once; the top ten hold 0.87%. This CDR3 has 12 residues. V was cut by 3 bases and J by 3 bases, with 5 bases left in between. Germline V CDR1 and CDR2: SNHLY, FYNNEI. The sequence was obtained from an elderly woman with urothelial cancer. The sequencing used PBMCs, collected around atezolizumab (anti-PD-L1) treatment. The chain employs TRBV2 and TRBJ1-2; D ambiguous. The CDR3 sequence is CASSDEDYGYTF. The CDR3 DNA reads TGTGCCAGCAGTGATGAGGACTATGGCTACACCTTC.